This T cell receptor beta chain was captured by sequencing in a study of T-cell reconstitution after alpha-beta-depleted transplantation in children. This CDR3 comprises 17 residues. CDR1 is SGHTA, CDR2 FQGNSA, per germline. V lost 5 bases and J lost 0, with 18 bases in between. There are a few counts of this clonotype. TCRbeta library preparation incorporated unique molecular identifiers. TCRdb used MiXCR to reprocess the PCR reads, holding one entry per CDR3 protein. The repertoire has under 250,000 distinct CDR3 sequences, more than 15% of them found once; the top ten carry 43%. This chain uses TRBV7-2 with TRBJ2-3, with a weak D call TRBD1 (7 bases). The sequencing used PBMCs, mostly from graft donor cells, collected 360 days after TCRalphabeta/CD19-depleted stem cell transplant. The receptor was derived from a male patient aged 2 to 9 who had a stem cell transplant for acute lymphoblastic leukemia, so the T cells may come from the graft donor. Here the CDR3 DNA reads TGTGCCAGCAGCCCCCGCTCAGGGGGGTTGAGCACAGATACGCAGTATTTT. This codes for CASSPRSGGLSTDTQYF.